Sequencing of this T cell receptor beta chain was carried out in a study of cytomegalovirus exposure and HLA in healthy donors. Germline CDR1 and CDR2: ENHRY and SYGVKD. The CDR3 runs to 15 residues. The J segment lost 3 bases and the V segment lost 6 bases, leaving 4 bases of the junction unmatched. PCR used 60 Vbeta primers and 13 Jbeta primers. Repertoires were generated with immunoSEQ multiplex PCR, while TCRdb's copy carries only in-frame clones and drops some. The listing records roughly 120,000 clones. The rearrangement joins TRBV10-3 to TRBJ2-3, with 12 bases identical to TRBD2. The receptor was isolated from a man aged 35 to 55 in good health and CMV-seronegative. Sequencing was carried out using PBMCs. As DNA, the CDR3 is TGTGCCATCAGGCGACTAGCGGGAGCAACAGATACGCAGTATTTT. The encoded protein is CAIRRLAGATDTQYF.